This is a list of T cell receptor beta chains from one sample in a study of blood T cell repertoires in COVID-19. Profiling relied on immunoSEQ multiplex PCR, and the TCRdb table lists in-frame clones only, not all of them. The profile shows more than 200,000 clones, approximately 81% of them singletons. Sequenced sample: peripheral blood. The receptors were sampled from a man in his 60s with acute or convalescent COVID-19. CDR3s include the opening cysteine and the closing phenylalanine or tryptophan. A D gene is named only where the DNA matches it firmly. Some rows have no size entry. The others give once, few or many, or a class for an expanded clone.

>14|NA|TRBV3-1/TRBV3-2|few|TRBJ1-6
TGTGCCAGCAGCCGCCGGGAGTCGTATTCACCCCTCCACTTT
CASSRRESYSPLHF
>13|NA|TRBV6-5|NA|TRBJ1-5
TGTGCCAGCAGTTACTACAGGGATCAGCCCCAGCATTTT
CASSYYRDQPQHF
>19|TRBD2|TRBV24-1|NA|TRBJ2-3
TGTGCCACCAGTGGCGCCGGGACTAGCGGGAGTTGGCGGCAAGATACGCAGTATTTT
CATSGAGTSGSWRQDTQYF
>18|NA|TRBV25-1|NA|TRBJ1-2
TGTGCCAGCAGTGAAGGGACATGGGGGACCCGAAATAACTATGGCTACACCTTC
CASSEGTWGTRNNYGYTF
>16|TRBD1|TRBV24-1|few|TRBJ1-4
TGTGCCACCAGTGATACAAAGGGACAGGGGGACGAAAAACTGTTTTTT
CATSDTKGQGDEKLFF
>15|NA|TRBV7-6|NA|TRBJ1-4
TGTGCCAGCAGCTTAGTGTCCAGGGGTTACGAAAAACTGTTTTTT
CASSLVSRGYEKLFF
>17|NA|TRBV6-2/TRBV6-3|NA|TRBJ1-6
TGTGCCAGCAGTTACTCAGCGGACGGGAGATATAATTCACCCCTCCACTTT
CASSYSADGRYNSPLHF
>17|TRBD2|TRBV19|NA|TRBJ2-2
TGTGCCAGTAGTAGGTCACTAGCGGGGGCGGGCACCGGGGAGCTGTTTTTT
CASSRSLAGAGTGELFF
>14|NA|TRBV5-4|NA|TRBJ2-2
TGTGCCAGCAGCTTGGATCAGTACACCGGGGAGCTGTTTTTT
CASSLDQYTGELFF
>16|TRBD1|TRBV27|once|TRBJ1-2
TGTGCCAGCAGTTCCCACGGGACAGGGCGTAACTATGGCTACACCTTC
CASSSHGTGRNYGYTF
>13|TRBD2|TRBV18|NA|TRBJ2-7
TGTGCCAGCTCCCCGGGAGGGGGCTACGAGCAGTACTTC
CASSPGGGYEQYF
>19|TRBD2|TRBV27|NA|TRBJ2-1
TGTGCCACCCATCCGGGACTAGCGGGAGGTTGGGGCTCCTACAATGAGCAGTTCTTC
CATHPGLAGGWGSYNEQFF
>16|NA|TRBV11-2|NA|TRBJ2-2
TGTGCCAGCAATATAGACTGGTCTGGAGACACCGGGGAGCTGTTTTTT
CASNIDWSGDTGELFF
>13|TRBD1|TRBV6-5|NA|TRBJ1-1
TGTGCCAGCCGGGACAGGTCGAACACTGAAGCTTTCTTT
CASRDRSNTEAFF
>14|TRBD1|TRBV18|few|TRBJ2-7
TGTGCCAGCTCACCAGGGGGACAGGGGGAGGAGCAGTACTTC
CASSPGGQGEEQYF
>16|TRBD1|TRBV18|NA|TRBJ2-7
TGTGCCAGCTCACCAGGTCCCCCTCGGGCAGGGGGAGAGCAGTACTTC
CASSPGPPRAGGEQYF
>15|TRBD2|TRBV9|NA|TRBJ2-1
TGTGCCAGCAGCGTAGAGAGCGGGGGGTTAAATGAGCAGTTCTTC
CASSVESGGLNEQFF
>15|NA|TRBV7-3|NA|TRBJ2-1
TGTGCCAGCAGTTTCAGCGGGTTCTCCTACAATGAGCAGTTCTTC
CASSFSGFSYNEQFF
>13|NA|TRBV2|NA|TRBJ1-5
TGTGCCAGCAGTGGACGGAGAAATCAGCCCCAGCATTTT
CASSGRRNQPQHF
>15|TRBD1|TRBV6-5|NA|TRBJ1-2
TGTGCCAGCAGTTATAACCCAGGACAGGCTGATGGCTACACCTTC
CASSYNPGQADGYTF
>16|TRBD2|TRBV4-1|NA|TRBJ2-3
TGCGCCAGCAGCCAACGGGGGGTCCCCGGCACAGATACGCAGTATTTT
CASSQRGVPGTDTQYF
>14|TRBD2|TRBV9|NA|TRBJ2-1
TGTGCCAGCAGCGTGACAAGCGGGAGCAATGAGCAGTTCTTC
CASSVTSGSNEQFF
>18|TRBD2|TRBV11-2|NA|TRBJ2-1
TGTGCCAGCAGCTTAGGTAGTCTCGGACTAGCGGGAAACAATGAGCAGTTCTTC
CASSLGSLGLAGNNEQFF
>11|NA|TRBV10-3|NA|TRBJ2-7
TGTGCCATCAGTGTGCAGGGCGAGCAGTACTTC
CAISVQGEQYF
>11|TRBD1|TRBV12-3/TRBV12-4|NA|TRBJ2-1
TGTGCCAGCAGCCAGACAGGGGTAGAGTTCTTC
CASSQTGVEFF
>16|TRBD2|TRBV12-5|NA|TRBJ2-7
TGTGCTAGTGGGGACCTCGGGACTAGCGGACTCTACGAGCAGTACTTC
CASGDLGTSGLYEQYF
>16|TRBD1|TRBV18|NA|TRBJ2-2
TGTGCCAGCTCGAAGGGACAGGGGTCGGACACCGGGGAGCTGTTTTTT
CASSKGQGSDTGELFF
>14|NA|TRBV6-2/TRBV6-3|NA|TRBJ1-1
TGTGCCAGCAGTTACGGTTTTAGGAACACTGAAGCTTTCTTT
CASSYGFRNTEAFF
>14|TRBD1|TRBV5-4|NA|TRBJ2-7
TGTGCCAGCAGCGGGAGGACAGGGGGTTACGAGCAGTACTTC
CASSGRTGGYEQYF
>16|NA|TRBV6-5|NA|TRBJ2-7
TGTGCCAGCAGTTACTCCCCCGGGCACAGGGCTAACGAGCAGTACTTC
CASSYSPGHRANEQYF
>14|NA|TRBV6-5|few|TRBJ1-2
TGTGCCAGCAGGAGGGGACAACCCTCCCATGGCTACACCTTC
CASRRGQPSHGYTF
>15|NA|TRBV2|NA|TRBJ1-2
TGTGCCAGCCGTTATGTGCCGACAGAAATCTATGGCTACACCTTC
CASRYVPTEIYGYTF
>15|NA|TRBV3-1/TRBV3-2|NA|TRBJ1-4
TGTGCCAGCAGCCAAGAGGGCAGCATAAATGAAAAACTGTTTTTT
CASSQEGSINEKLFF
>14|NA|TRBV9|NA|TRBJ2-7
TGTGCCAGCAGCGTAGGATCCCTCCTCCAGGAGCAGTACTTC
CASSVGSLLQEQYF